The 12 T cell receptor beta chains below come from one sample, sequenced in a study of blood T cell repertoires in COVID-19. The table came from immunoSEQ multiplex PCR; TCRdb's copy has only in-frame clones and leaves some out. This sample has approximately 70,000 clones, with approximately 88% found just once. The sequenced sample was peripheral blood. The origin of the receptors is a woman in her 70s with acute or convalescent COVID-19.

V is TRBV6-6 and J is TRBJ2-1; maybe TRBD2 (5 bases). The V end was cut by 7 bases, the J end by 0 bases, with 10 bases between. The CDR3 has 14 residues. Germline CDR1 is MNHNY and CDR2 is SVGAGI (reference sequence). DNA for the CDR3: TGTGCCAGCACAGCGGACTCCTCCTACAATGAGCAGTTCTTC. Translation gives CASTADSSYNEQFF.

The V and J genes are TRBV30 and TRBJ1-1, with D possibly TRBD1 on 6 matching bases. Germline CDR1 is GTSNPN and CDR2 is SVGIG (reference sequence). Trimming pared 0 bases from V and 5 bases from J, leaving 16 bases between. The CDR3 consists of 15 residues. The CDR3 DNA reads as TGTGCCTGGAGTGTGAGAGGGACAAAGTGGACTGAAGCTTTCTTT. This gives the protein CAWSVRGTKWTEAFF.

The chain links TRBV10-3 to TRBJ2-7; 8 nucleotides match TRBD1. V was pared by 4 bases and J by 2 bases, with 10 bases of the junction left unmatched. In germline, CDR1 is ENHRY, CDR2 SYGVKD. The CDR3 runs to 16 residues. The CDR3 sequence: CAISAQDRAPTYEQYF. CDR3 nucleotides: TGTGCCATCAGTGCCCAGGACAGGGCCCCAACCTACGAGCAGTACTTC.

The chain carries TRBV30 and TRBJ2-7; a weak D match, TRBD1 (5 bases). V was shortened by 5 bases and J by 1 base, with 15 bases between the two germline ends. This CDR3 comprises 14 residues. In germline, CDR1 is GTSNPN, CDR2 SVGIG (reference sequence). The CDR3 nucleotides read TGTGCCTGGCATCAGGGCTCTCCATCCTACGAGCAGTACTTC. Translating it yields CAWHQGSPSYEQYF.

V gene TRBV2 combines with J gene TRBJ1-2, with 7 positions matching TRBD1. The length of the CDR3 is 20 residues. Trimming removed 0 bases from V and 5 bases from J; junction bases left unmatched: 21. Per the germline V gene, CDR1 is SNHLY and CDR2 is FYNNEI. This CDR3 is CASSEARNLLYGTARYGYTF. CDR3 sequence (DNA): TGTGCCAGCAGTGAAGCGAGAAACCTTCTTTATGGGACAGCGCGATATGGCTACACCTTC.

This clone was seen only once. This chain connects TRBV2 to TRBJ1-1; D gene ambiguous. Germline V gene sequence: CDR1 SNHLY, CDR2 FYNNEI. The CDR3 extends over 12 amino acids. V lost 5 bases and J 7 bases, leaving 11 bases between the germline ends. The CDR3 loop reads CASSSGPYEAFF. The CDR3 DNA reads TGTGCCAGCAGTTCCGGTCCTTATGAAGCTTTCTTT.

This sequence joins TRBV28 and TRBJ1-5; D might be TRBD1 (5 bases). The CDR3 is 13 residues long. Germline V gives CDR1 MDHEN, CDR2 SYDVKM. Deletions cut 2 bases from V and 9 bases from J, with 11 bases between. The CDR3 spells CASSLGQGWPQHF. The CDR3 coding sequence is TGTGCCAGCAGTTTAGGGCAGGGATGGCCCCAGCATTTT. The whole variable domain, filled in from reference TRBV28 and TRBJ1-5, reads DVKVTQSSRYLVKRTGEKVFLECVQDMDHENMFWYRQDPGLGLRLIYFSYDVKMKEKGDIPEGYSVSREKKERFSLILESASTNQTSMYLCASSLGQGWPQHFGDGTRLSIL.

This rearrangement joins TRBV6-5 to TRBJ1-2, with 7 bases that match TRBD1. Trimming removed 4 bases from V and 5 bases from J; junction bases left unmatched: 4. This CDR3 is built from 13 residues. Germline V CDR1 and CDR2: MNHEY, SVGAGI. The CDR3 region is CASSSDREYGYTF. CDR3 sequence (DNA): TGTGCCAGCAGTTCCGACAGGGAGTATGGCTACACCTTC.

CDR3 loop: CATSDGPGQGRLYNEQFF. In nucleotides, the CDR3 is TGTGCCACCAGTGATGGACCGGGACAGGGGAGACTCTACAATGAGCAGTTCTTC. The chain couples TRBV24-1 to TRBJ2-1; 10 positions match TRBD1. Germline assignment: CDR1 KGHDR and CDR2 SFDVKD. The V gene end was trimmed by 3 bases and the J gene end by 3 bases; junction bases not matched to a gene: 10. This CDR3 spans 18 amino acids.

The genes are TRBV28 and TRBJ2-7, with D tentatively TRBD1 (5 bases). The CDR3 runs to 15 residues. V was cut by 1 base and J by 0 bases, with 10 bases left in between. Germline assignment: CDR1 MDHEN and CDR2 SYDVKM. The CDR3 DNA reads TGTGCCAGCAGTTTATCTCGAACAGGCTCCTACGAGCAGTACTTC. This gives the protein CASSLSRTGSYEQYF.

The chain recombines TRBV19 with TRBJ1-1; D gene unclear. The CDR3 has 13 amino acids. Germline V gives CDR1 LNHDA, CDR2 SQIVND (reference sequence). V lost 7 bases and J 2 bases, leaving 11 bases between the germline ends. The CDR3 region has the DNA TGTGCCAGTAAGGAGCAGATTAACACTGAAGCTTTCTTT. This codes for CASKEQINTEAFF. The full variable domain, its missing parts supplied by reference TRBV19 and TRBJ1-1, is DGGITQSPKYLFRKEGQNVTLSCEQNLNHDAMYWYRQDPGQGLRLIYYSQIVNDFQKGDIAEGYSVSREKKESFPLTVTSAQKNPTAFYLCASKEQINTEAFFGQGTRLTVV.

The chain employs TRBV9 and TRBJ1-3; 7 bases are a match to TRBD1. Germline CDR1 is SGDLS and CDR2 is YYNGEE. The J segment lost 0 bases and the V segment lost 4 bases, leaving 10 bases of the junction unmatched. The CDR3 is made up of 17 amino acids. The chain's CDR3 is CASSRTSDRTSGNTIYF. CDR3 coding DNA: TGTGCCAGCAGCCGAACCTCGGACAGGACCTCTGGAAACACCATATATTTT.